The T cell receptor (beta chain) described here comes from a study of neoadjuvant nivolumab and ipilimumab in lung cancer. Study observations and caveats: Only two of four nivolumab-treated tumors gained richness and clonality by surgery. Compared with tumor-adjacent uninvolved lung, resected tumors showed greater richness and clonality. Resected-tumor TCR richness correlated positively with pretherapy blood richness.

Libraries were prepared by immunoSEQ multiplex PCR; TCRdb keeps only in-frame clonotypes and omits some of them. The table has some 2,500 clones, roughly 85% seen once; the top ten hold roughly 2.3%. Note on this clone: Its antigen is unknown.

This TCR derives from an adult with non-small cell lung cancer. This material consisted of tumor tissue, taken before neoadjuvant nivolumab, alone or with ipilimumab.

The CDR3 reads CASSPRAPDPLNYGYTF. CDR3 DNA sequence: TGTGCCAGCAGCCCTAGGGCGCCAGATCCCTTGAACTATGGCTACACCTTC. V is TRBV5-5 and J is TRBJ1-2; D is undetermined. The CDR3 runs to 17 residues. V lost 4 bases and J lost 2, with 21 bases in between. The germline V gene has CDR1 SGHKS and CDR2 YYEKEE (reference sequence).